This TCR beta chain was retrieved from a study of molecular identifiers for immune sequencing clone quantification. On the study more broadly: Four of five RNA aliquots from approximately 20,000 or 98,000 naive CD8 T cells were sequenced. Regarding the study as a whole: Over 97% of effector molecules, but under 1% in naive cells, were held by clones with more than 20 RNA copies. Highly expanded clone sizes could be underestimated by identical TCR molecules sharing a barcode. Reportedly, one cell's Jurkat TCR RNA was detected within 1,200,000 naive CD8 cells.

TCRdb redid the calling of the PCR reads with MiXCR, one entry per CDR3 protein. The table records 40,000 to 65,000 distinct CDR3 sequences, about a third of them present only once. About this clonotype: Its specificity is not known. A much bigger clone sits one base away, suggesting this may be a read error.

CDR3 length: 16 residues. The germline V gene encodes CDR1 SGHRS and CDR2 YFSETQ. Specimen: naive CD8+ T cells from blood, with Jurkat cell RNA spiked in. Subset meaning: FACS-sorted CD8+CD4-CCR7+CD45RA+ naive T cells. The sequence came from a human donor in good health. Some libraries in this study had Jurkat cell RNA spiked in. The rearrangement links TRBV5-1 to TRBJ2-6; D is perhaps TRBD1 (5 bases). CDR3: CASSHSRSSGANVQTF. In DNA form, the CDR3 reads TGCGCCAGCAGCCATTCCCGGAGCTCTGGGGCCAACGTCCAGACTTTC.